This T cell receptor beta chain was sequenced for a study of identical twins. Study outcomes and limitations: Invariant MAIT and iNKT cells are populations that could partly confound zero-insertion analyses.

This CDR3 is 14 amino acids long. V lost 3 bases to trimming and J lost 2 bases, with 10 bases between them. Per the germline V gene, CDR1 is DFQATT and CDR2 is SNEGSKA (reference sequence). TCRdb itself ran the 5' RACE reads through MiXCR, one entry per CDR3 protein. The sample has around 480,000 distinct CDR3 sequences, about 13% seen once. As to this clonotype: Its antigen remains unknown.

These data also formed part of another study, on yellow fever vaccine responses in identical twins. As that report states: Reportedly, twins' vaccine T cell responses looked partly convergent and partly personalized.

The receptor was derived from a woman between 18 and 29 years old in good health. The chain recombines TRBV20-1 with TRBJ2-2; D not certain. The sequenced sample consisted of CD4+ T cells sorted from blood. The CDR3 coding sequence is TGCAGTGCTAGGAGGACGGTCAACACCGGGGAGCTGTTTTTT. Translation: CSARRTVNTGELFF.